Each of the 21 T cell receptor beta chains below was sequenced from the same sample in a study of control samples from healthy donors and cancer patients. The assay was immunoSEQ multiplex PCR, and TCRdb's table has in-frame clones only and misses some. The table lists 25,000 to 35,000 clones, roughly 94% of them singletons. Specimen: blood. These receptors all come from a man between 60 and 70 years old in good health.

The J gene is TRBJ1-4, the V gene TRBV6-5; 11 bases are a match to TRBD1. This CDR3 has 15 amino acids. V shed 6 bases, J shed 6 bases, and the junction held 6 bases outside the gene matches. Germline V CDR1 and CDR2: MNHEY, SVGAGI. CDR3 sequence (DNA): TGTGCCAGCAGGCTGCTGGGACAGGGGGATGAAAAACTGTTTTTT. This gives the protein CASRLLGQGDEKLFF.

The chain combines TRBV6-1 with TRBJ1-2, with D tentatively TRBD1 (6 bases). There are 16 residues in the CDR3. V shed 1 base and J shed 3 bases, with 15 bases lying between them. Germline values: CDR1 MNHNS, CDR2 SASEGT. The CDR3 region is CASSEGETGPYYGYTF. The CDR3 DNA reads TGTGCCAGCAGTGAAGGGGAAACAGGGCCCTACTATGGCTACACCTTC.

The chain carries TRBV7-2 and TRBJ2-1, with D unresolved. The germline gives CDR1 SGHTA, CDR2 FQGNSA. V was shortened by 5 bases and J by 0 bases, with 14 bases between the two germline ends. This CDR3 spans 16 amino acids. The CDR3 is CASSPLPMSSYNEQFF. For the CDR3, the DNA is TGTGCCAGCAGCCCCCTTCCCATGAGCTCCTACAATGAGCAGTTCTTC. Using reference TRBV7-2 and TRBJ2-1 for the parts outside the CDR3, the full variable domain is GAGVSQSPSNKVTEKGKDVELRCDPISGHTALYWYRQSLGQGLEFLIYFQGNSAPDKSGLPSDRFSAERTGGSVSTLTIQRTQQEDSAVYLCASSPLPMSSYNEQFFGPGTRLTVL.

The chain recombines TRBV19 with TRBJ1-2; D perhaps matches TRBD1 (5 bases). The germline V and J ends were trimmed by 6 bases and 4 bases, with 15 bases remaining between them. The CDR3 sequence is 14 residues long. Germline V gene data show CDR1 as LNHDA and CDR2 as SQIVND (reference sequence). The DNA for the CDR3 is TGTGCCAGTAGCCCTCAGGGTCAGGGCTATGGCTACACCTTC. Protein product: CASSPQGQGYGYTF. The full variable domain, rest sourced from reference TRBV19 and TRBJ1-2, is DGGITQSPKYLFRKEGQNVTLSCEQNLNHDAMYWYRQDPGQGLRLIYYSQIVNDFQKGDIAEGYSVSREKKESFPLTVTSAQKNPTAFYLCASSPQGQGYGYTFGSGTRLTVV.

The V call is TRBV7-9, the J call TRBJ1-5; D is uncertain. The CDR3 length is 14 residues. Looked up from germline, CDR1 is SEHNR and CDR2 is FQNEAQ (reference sequence). V was shortened by 4 bases and J by 2 bases, with 9 bases between the two germline ends. CDR3 residues: CASSSTHGNQPQHF. The CDR3, as DNA: TGTGCCAGCAGCTCGACCCATGGCAATCAGCCCCAGCATTTT.

V is TRBV5-1 and J is TRBJ1-1; 7 nucleotides align to TRBD1. The CDR3 spans 14 residues. V lost 4 bases, J lost 5 bases, and 8 bases stayed unmatched. CDR1 is SGHRS, CDR2 YFSETQ, per germline. The CDR3 loop reads CASSPRGGGTEAFF. CDR3 coding DNA: TGCGCCAGCAGCCCCAGGGGGGGAGGTACTGAAGCTTTCTTT. Together with reference TRBV5-1 and TRBJ1-1, the CDR3 gives the full variable domain: KAGVTQTPRYLIKTRGQQVTLSCSPISGHRSVSWYQQTPGQGLQFLFEYFSETQRNKGNFPGRFSGRQFSNSRSEMNVSTLELGDSALYLCASSPRGGGTEAFFGQGTRLTVV.

This clone was detected once. V is TRBV19 and J is TRBJ1-2; no clear D gene. Per germline, CDR1 LNHDA and CDR2 SQIVND (reference sequence). Trimming shortened V by 4 bases and J by 7 bases, and 13 bases separated the two germline ends. This CDR3 has 13 amino acids. CDR3 protein: CASSRRSNGGYTF. The CDR3 nucleotides read TGTGCCAGTAGTAGGCGGAGCAACGGTGGCTACACCTTC.

Of note for this clone: In the same sample, other DNA sequences code for this CDR3. This chain joins TRBV11-3 and TRBJ2-2, with 8 bases lining up with TRBD1. V trimming: 2 bases; J trimming: 4 bases; junction bases outside the gene matches: 3. CDR3 length: 15 amino acids. CDR1 SGHNT and CDR2 YENEEA come from the germline V gene. This CDR3 is CASSLSGGTTGELFF. CDR3 sequence (DNA): TGTGCCAGCAGCTTATCAGGGGGCACCACCGGGGAGCTGTTTTTT.

The chain links TRBV5-8 to TRBJ1-5; D unresolved. Per the germline V gene, CDR1 is SGHTS and CDR2 is YDEGEE. Between the trimmed V and J ends, which lost 2 bases and 4 bases, there was a span of 4 bases. The CDR3 extends over 12 amino acids. The CDR3 region has the DNA TGTGCCAGCAGCTTATATAATCAGCCCCAGCATTTT. Translating gives CASSLYNQPQHF.

The rearrangement links TRBV6-2 or TRBV6-3 to TRBJ1-2; no reliable D call. This CDR3 region has 14 residues. Looked up from germline, CDR1 is MNHEY and CDR2 is SVGEGT. Trimming removed 4 bases at V and 5 bases at J, with 14 bases between. The CDR3 region is CASSSNRDGYGYTF. The DNA of the CDR3 is TGTGCCAGCAGTTCGAACCGGGATGGTTATGGCTACACCTTC.

The genes are TRBV7-2 and TRBJ2-5; weak D call: TRBD2 (7 bases). The ends were cut back, 1 base at V and 5 bases at J, with 20 bases in the middle. The germline CDR1 and CDR2 sequences are SGHTA and FQGNSA. The CDR3 is made up of 17 amino acids. The CDR3 here is CASSLEPYGGAKETQYF. The CDR3 DNA reads TGTGCCAGCAGCTTAGAACCTTATGGGGGGGCCAAGGAGACCCAGTACTTC.

The gene calls are TRBV6-5 and TRBJ1-2; D ambiguous. CDR1 is MNHEY and CDR2 is SVGAGI in the germline V gene. Trimming removed 7 bases from V and 0 bases from J, with 12 bases in between. The CDR3 is made up of 14 amino acids. CDR3 loop: CASTFGATNYGYTF. The CDR3, as DNA: TGTGCCAGCACCTTTGGCGCCACTAACTATGGCTACACCTTC.

The chain combines TRBV18 with TRBJ1-1, with 7 bases fitting TRBD1. The germline CDR1 and CDR2 sequences are KGHSH and LQKENI. Trimming removed 5 bases from V and 3 bases from J; junction bases left unmatched: 3. The CDR3 extends over 13 amino acids. In nucleotides, the CDR3 is TGTGCCAGCTCAGGAGACAGGGACACTGAAGCTTTCTTT. Its protein is CASSGDRDTEAFF.

The rearrangement links TRBV3-1 (or the pseudogene TRBV3-2) to TRBJ2-1, with 8 bases lining up with TRBD2. Germline CDR1 and CDR2: LGHDT and YNNKEL (reference sequence). The CDR3 length is 19 residues. V shed 4 bases, J shed 3 bases, and the junction held 17 bases outside the gene matches. The CDR3 DNA is TGTGCCAGCAGCCTACACGGGGGCGGGCGGGGGGAATGCTACAATGAGCAGTTCTTC. Residues: CASSLHGGGRGECYNEQFF.

This chain connects TRBV9 to TRBJ1-2; TRBD1 aligns across 8 bases. V lost 4 bases, J lost 3 bases, and 2 bases stayed unmatched. The CDR3 covers 13 residues. Germline V gives CDR1 SGDLS, CDR2 YYNGEE. CDR3 amino acids: CASSTQGDYGYTF. The CDR3 nucleotides are TGTGCCAGCAGCACACAGGGGGACTATGGCTACACCTTC. The full variable domain, rest sourced from reference TRBV9 and TRBJ1-2, is DSGVTQTPKHLITATGQRVTLRCSPRSGDLSVYWYQQSLDQGLQFLIQYYNGEERAKGNILERFSAQQFPDLHSELNLSSLELGDSALYFCASSTQGDYGYTFGSGTRLTVV.

The rearrangement links TRBV6-5 to TRBJ2-1; D unresolved. Germline-derived CDR1 and CDR2 are MNHEY and SVGAGI. This CDR3 is built from 13 residues. Deletions cut 5 bases from V and 7 bases from J, with 12 bases between. Here the CDR3 reads CASSPRMGNEQFF. Written as DNA, the CDR3 is TGTGCCAGCAGTCCGCGGATGGGTAATGAGCAGTTCTTC.

This clone was found a few times. For the CDR3, the DNA is TGTGCCAGCAGCTTGGGACAGGGGCTCAATCAGCCCCAGCATTTT. Translation gives CASSLGQGLNQPQHF. V and J are TRBV5-6 and TRBJ1-5, with 8 bases matching TRBD1. The ends lost 0 bases at V and 3 bases at J; junction bases unmatched: 2. Germline V gives CDR1 SGHDT, CDR2 YYEEEE. CDR3 length: 15 amino acids.

The chain couples TRBV2 to TRBJ1-1; D gene unclear. Germline CDR1 and CDR2: SNHLY and FYNNEI. Trimming cost V 6 bases and J 8 bases, with 10 bases left between them. CDR3 length: 11 residues. CDR3 residues: CASRRTVEAFF. CDR3 nucleotides: TGTGCCAGCAGGCGGACGGTAGAAGCTTTCTTT.

V usage is TRBV20-1 and J usage is TRBJ2-3; 9 bases are shared with TRBD2. This CDR3 region has 14 residues. Germline lookup yields CDR1 DFQATT and CDR2 SNEGSKA (reference sequence). J gave up 3 bases and V 3 bases, and 4 bases lay outside the gene matches. The CDR3 bases are TGCAGTGCTAGTCTAGCGGGGACGACAGATACGCAGTATTTT. Protein: CSASLAGTTDTQYF.

Only one count was recorded for this clone. This sequence joins TRBV11-3 and TRBJ2-7; D tentatively reads TRBD1 or TRBD2 (5 bases each). Germline values: CDR1 SGHNT, CDR2 YENEEA. V shed 2 bases and J shed 7 bases, with 21 bases lying between them. This CDR3 contains 16 residues. The CDR3 nucleotides read TGTGCCAGCAGCTTATTGATATGTATGCAGGGCGGGGAGCAGTACTTC. It translates to CASSLLICMQGGEQYF. Combining the CDR3 with reference TRBV11-3 and TRBJ2-7 gives the whole variable domain EAGVVQSPRYKIIEKKQPVAFWCNPISGHNTLYWYLQNLGQGPELLIRYENEEAVDDSQLPKDRFSAERLKGVDSTLKIQPAELGDSAVYLCASSLLICMQGGEQYFGPGTRLTVT.

This clone was seen a single time. The gene calls are TRBV5-1 and TRBJ1-6, with D possibly TRBD1 on 5 matching bases. The germline V and J ends were trimmed by 4 bases and 5 bases, with 16 bases remaining between them. Germline assignment: CDR1 SGHRS and CDR2 YFSETQ. The CDR3 loop spans 16 amino acids. CDR3 loop: CASSPTFGGNNSPLHF. CDR3 nucleotides: TGCGCCAGCAGCCCGACTTTTGGGGGAAATAATTCACCCCTCCACTTT. Supplemented by reference TRBV5-1 and TRBJ1-6, the full variable domain reads KAGVTQTPRYLIKTRGQQVTLSCSPISGHRSVSWYQQTPGQGLQFLFEYFSETQRNKGNFPGRFSGRQFSNSRSEMNVSTLELGDSALYLCASSPTFGGNNSPLHFGNGTRLTVT.